The 25 T cell receptor beta chains given below trace back to one sample, sequenced in a study of blood T cell repertoires in COVID-19. Profiled with immunoSEQ multiplex PCR; TCRdb holds only in-frame clones, not every one. The sample includes about 94,000 clones, over 75% of them seen just once. The sequenced material came from peripheral blood. These receptors all stem from a woman of 80 years or more with acute or convalescent COVID-19.

This chain uses TRBV2 with TRBJ2-2, with D possibly matching TRBD2 (7 bases). Germline CDR1 reads SNHLY; CDR2 reads FYNNEI. Trimming removed 7 bases at V and 1 base at J, with 10 bases between. This CDR3 has 14 amino acids. The CDR3 protein is CASKGGRNTGELFF. CDR3 bases: TGTGCCAGCAAGGGGGGGCGGAACACCGGGGAGCTGTTTTTT.

The gene calls are TRBV11-2 and TRBJ1-5; D remains unclear. Trimming left V 1 base short and J 3 bases short, with 10 bases between. This CDR3 contains 15 residues. Germline V gene sequence: CDR1 SGHAT, CDR2 FQNNGV. In DNA form, the CDR3 reads TGTGCCAGCAGCTTAGGAAGCCAACCCAATCAGCCCCAGCATTTT. Translation: CASSLGSQPNQPQHF. The full variable domain, completed using reference TRBV11-2 and TRBJ1-5, is EAGVAQSPRYKIIEKRQSVAFWCNPISGHATLYWYQQILGQGPKLLIQFQNNGVVDDSQLPKDRFSAERLKGVDSTLKIQPAKLEDSAVYLCASSLGSQPNQPQHFGDGTRLSIL.

The count of this clone is one. The J gene is TRBJ2-1, the V gene TRBV6-2 or TRBV6-3, with a weak D call TRBD1 (6 bases). V lost 3 bases and J 10 bases, leaving 16 bases between the germline ends. The CDR3 contains 14 residues. CDR1 is MNHEY and CDR2 is SVGEGT in the germline V gene. CDR3 loop: CASSYQRQVGEQFF. The CDR3 bases are TGTGCCAGCAGTTATCAACGACAGGTGGGGGAGCAGTTCTTC.

The chain joins TRBV19 to TRBJ1-2, with 7 bases aligning to TRBD1. The CDR3 consists of 13 residues. Germline values: CDR1 LNHDA, CDR2 SQIVND (reference sequence). The trim removed 3 bases at V and 7 bases at J, leaving 5 bases unmatched. The DNA of the CDR3 is TGTGCCAGTAGTATTACTACAGGGGCTGGCTACACCTTC. It codes for CASSITTGAGYTF.

The CDR3 DNA reads TGCGCCAGCAGCTGGCCCCAGGGAAACCAGAGCTCCTACAATGAGCAGTTCTTC. The encoded protein is CASSWPQGNQSSYNEQFF. The chain employs TRBV5-1 and TRBJ2-1, with D perhaps TRBD1 (5 bases). CDR3 size: 18 residues. Trimming took off 3 bases at V and 0 bases at J, with 19 bases between the two ends. In germline, CDR1 is SGHRS, CDR2 YFSETQ.

CDR3 sequence: CASSIYPNGKTGYYGYTF. The CDR3 bases are TGTGCCAGTAGTATATACCCCAACGGAAAGACAGGGTACTATGGCTACACCTTC. The chain carries TRBV19 and TRBJ1-2; 7 bases match TRBD1. The germline V gene encodes CDR1 LNHDA and CDR2 SQIVND (reference sequence). This CDR3 region has 18 residues. Unmatched junction bases numbered 15, after V lost 2 bases and J lost 3 bases.

The CDR3 here is CASSVTQGAREAFF. In DNA form, the CDR3 reads TGTGCCAGCAGCGTGACCCAGGGGGCGCGGGAAGCTTTCTTT. The V gene is TRBV7-3, the J gene TRBJ1-1; 8 bases are shared with TRBD1. The germline CDR1 and CDR2 sequences are SGHTA and FQGTGA. The trim removed 5 bases at V and 8 bases at J, leaving 10 bases unmatched. There are 14 residues in the CDR3. Supplemented by reference TRBV7-3 and TRBJ1-1, the full variable domain reads GAGVSQTPSNKVTEKGKYVELRCDPISGHTALYWYRQSLGQGPEFLIYFQGTGAADDSGLPNDRFFAVRPEGSVSTLKIQRTERGDSAVYLCASSVTQGAREAFFGQGTRLTVV.

The CDR3 sequence is CASSHRLAGGHYEQYF. For the CDR3, the DNA is TGTGCCAGCAGCCATCGACTAGCGGGGGGTCACTACGAGCAGTACTTC. The chain has TRBV3-1 (or the pseudogene TRBV3-2) and TRBJ2-7; 13 bases fit TRBD2. The CDR3 length is 16 residues. Germline V gene lookup returns CDR1 LGHDT and CDR2 YNNKEL (reference sequence). V trimming: 3 bases; J trimming: 3 bases; junction bases outside the gene matches: 5.

The chain recombines TRBV5-6 with TRBJ1-2, with D unresolved. Germline V gene lookup returns CDR1 SGHDT and CDR2 YYEEEE. The CDR3 is 14 residues long. V was cut by 1 base and J by 1 base, with 8 bases left in between. The CDR3 region has the DNA TGTGCCAGCAGCTTGAACAGATATAACTATGGCTACACCTTC. Its protein product is CASSLNRYNYGYTF. The variable domain in full, with the rest retrieved from reference TRBV5-6 and TRBJ1-2, is DAGVTQSPTHLIKTRGQQVTLRCSPKSGHDTVSWYQQALGQGPQFIFQYYEEEERQRGNFPDRFSGHQFPNYSSELNVNALLLGDSALYLCASSLNRYNYGYTFGSGTRLTVV.

This chain links TRBV7-2 with TRBJ2-6; possibly TRBD2 for D (6 bases). The CDR3 length is 16 residues. In germline, CDR1 is SGHTA, CDR2 FQGNSA. Trimming stripped 0 bases from V and 3 bases from J, with 9 bases between. For the CDR3, the DNA is TGTGCCAGCAGCTTAGCGCGGGGAAGTGGGGCCAACGTCCTGACTTTC. Amino acid sequence: CASSLARGSGANVLTF. Drawing the rest from reference TRBV7-2 and TRBJ2-6, the complete variable domain is GAGVSQSPSNKVTEKGKDVELRCDPISGHTALYWYRQSLGQGLEFLIYFQGNSAPDKSGLPSDRFSAERTGGSVSTLTIQRTQQEDSAVYLCASSLARGSGANVLTFGAGSRLTVL.

V gene TRBV4-3 combines with J gene TRBJ2-3, with 7 bases that match TRBD1. This CDR3 spans 14 amino acids. V lost 1 base, J lost 10 bases, and 8 bases stayed unmatched. Germline values: CDR1 LGHNA, CDR2 YSLEER. CDR3 in DNA: TGCGCCAGCAGCCAAGGTACAGGGGCCACGGCGCAGTATTTT. It translates to CASSQGTGATAQYF.

The chain combines TRBV7-3 with TRBJ2-1; D call uncertain. The CDR3 contains 14 residues. From germline, CDR1 is SGHTA and CDR2 FQGTGA. V was cut by 0 bases and J by 6 bases, with 9 bases left in between. This CDR3 is CASSLTRERNEQFF. CDR3 nucleotide sequence: TGTGCCAGCAGCTTAACGAGAGAACGCAATGAGCAGTTCTTC.

In nucleotides, the CDR3 is TGTGCCAGCAGCCCATCGGGGACTAGGCTCTACGAGCAGTACTTC. Translation gives CASSPSGTRLYEQYF. The genes are TRBV28 and TRBJ2-7, with TRBD2 identical over 8 bases. Trimming at V came to 6 bases and at J to 3 bases, leaving 10 bases not matched to a gene. Germline V lookup: CDR1 MDHEN, CDR2 SYDVKM. There are 15 residues in the CDR3. Filled out from reference TRBV28 and TRBJ2-7, the complete variable domain reads DVKVTQSSRYLVKRTGEKVFLECVQDMDHENMFWYRQDPGLGLRLIYFSYDVKMKEKGDIPEGYSVSREKKERFSLILESASTNQTSMYLCASSPSGTRLYEQYFGPGTRLTVT.

The J gene is TRBJ2-5, the V gene TRBV27; TRBD2 aligns across 11 bases. Unmatched junction bases numbered 10, after V lost 9 bases and J lost 4 bases. This CDR3 region has 15 residues. Germline V lookup: CDR1 MNHEY, CDR2 SMNVEV (reference sequence). CDR3 loop: CASGYRLAGIETQYF. In DNA, the CDR3 is TGTGCCAGTGGATACCGACTAGCGGGAATAGAGACCCAGTACTTC.

The chain uses TRBV28 and TRBJ2-3; tentative D call: TRBD2 (6 bases). Trimming took 4 bases from V and 1 from J, leaving 15 bases between them. CDR1 and CDR2 (germline): MDHEN, SYDVKM. The CDR3 spans 16 residues. The CDR3 region is CASSSRAGSGTDTQYF. DNA of the CDR3: TGTGCCAGCAGTTCCCGGGCGGGGTCCGGCACAGATACGCAGTATTTT.

V is TRBV10-3 and J is TRBJ2-5; 14 bases are shared with TRBD2. Germline-derived CDR1 and CDR2 are ENHRY and SYGVKD. CDR3 length: 18 residues. Trimming cost V 2 bases and J 1 base; bases outside gene matches: 6. CDR3 nucleotides: TGTGCCATCAGTGAGCTGACGGGACTAGCGGGGGCCCAAGAGACCCAGTACTTC. This sequence encodes CAISELTGLAGAQETQYF.

The J gene is TRBJ2-6, the V gene TRBV3-1 (or the pseudogene TRBV3-2); D is perhaps TRBD1 (5 bases). The germline gives CDR1 LGHDT, CDR2 YNNKEL (reference sequence). V was clipped by 3 bases and J by 3 bases, with 15 bases between them. There are 17 residues in the CDR3. CDR3 nucleotide sequence: TGTGCCAGCAGCCACCCATTTAGGGGTTTTGGGGCCAACGTCCTGACTTTC. Translation gives CASSHPFRGFGANVLTF.

The V gene is TRBV6-1, the J gene TRBJ2-7; perhaps TRBD2 as D (6 bases). From germline, CDR1 is MNHNS and CDR2 SASEGT. This CDR3 is 15 amino acids long. V was pared by 2 bases and J by 2 bases, with 13 bases between. The CDR3 DNA follows: TGTGCCAGCAGTGAACGGGGGAGTTCCCCCTACGAGCAGTACTTC. The encoded protein is CASSERGSSPYEQYF.

DNA of the CDR3: TGTGCCAGCAGGGACAGGGGGCTGGTCACTGAAGCTTTCTTT. Amino acid sequence: CASRDRGLVTEAFF. The chain is built from TRBV6-5 and TRBJ1-1; 11 bases map to TRBD1. The V gene end was trimmed by 6 bases and the J gene end by 4 bases; junction bases not matched to a gene: 4. Germline values: CDR1 MNHEY, CDR2 SVGAGI. The CDR3 sequence is 14 residues long.

For the CDR3, the DNA is TGTGCCAGCAGCAAAAAGTTACCGGGACAGGGCGGTCAGCCCCAGCATTTT. Its translation is CASSKKLPGQGGQPQHF. The chain recombines TRBV21-1 with TRBJ1-5; the table's D call, TRBD1, has no DNA check behind it. TRBV21-1 is a documented pseudogene. The CDR3 sequence is 17 residues long.

The CDR3 loop reads CASSQRLAEFSYEQYF. The CDR3 coding sequence is TGTGCCAGCAGCCAAAGACTAGCGGAGTTCTCCTACGAGCAGTACTTC. V gene TRBV4-2 combines with J gene TRBJ2-7, with 9 bases lining up with TRBD2. CDR3 size: 16 residues. V was clipped by 2 bases and J by 0 bases; unmatched bases: 5. CDR1 LGHNA and CDR2 YNFKEQ come from the germline V gene.

Only one count was recorded for this clone. The DNA for the CDR3 is TGTGCCAGCTCGCACTACTCGACAGGAGACTACGAGCAGTACTTC. It translates to CASSHYSTGDYEQYF. The J gene is TRBJ2-7, the V gene TRBV18; maybe TRBD1 (6 bases). Per germline, CDR1 KGHSH and CDR2 LQKENI. This CDR3 comprises 15 residues. The germline V and J ends were trimmed by 6 bases and 3 bases, with 18 bases remaining between them.

The chain links TRBV5-6 to TRBJ1-4; 11 bases fit TRBD1. The CDR3 is 16 amino acids. Germline CDR1 SGHDT, CDR2 YYEEEE. J was trimmed by 6 bases and V by 4 bases; bases with no gene match: 8. Here the CDR3 reads CASSGGTGGPDEKLFF. The CDR3 nucleotides read TGTGCCAGCAGCGGCGGGACAGGGGGTCCGGATGAAAAACTGTTTTTT.

The V gene is TRBV5-4, the J gene TRBJ1-3, with a tentative D call TRBD1 (6 bases). The germline V gene has CDR1 SGHNT and CDR2 YYREEE (reference sequence). The CDR3 spans 18 residues. V was shortened by 1 base and J by 0 bases, with 17 bases between the two germline ends. The CDR3 DNA follows: TGTGCCAGCAGCTTGTTCGGGGTTGACAGGTTCTCTGGAAACACCATATATTTT. Residues: CASSLFGVDRFSGNTIYF.

The chain recombines TRBV6-1 with TRBJ2-2, with a weak D call TRBD2 (7 bases). Germline loops: CDR1 MNHNS, CDR2 SASEGT. Between the trimmed V and J ends, which lost 3 bases and 6 bases, there was a span of 14 bases. CDR3 length: 15 amino acids. In DNA form, the CDR3 reads TGTGCCAGCAGTGAGTGGGGGGGGCAAGCCGGGGAGCTGTTTTTT. It specifies CASSEWGGQAGELFF.